The clone carrying this T cell receptor (beta chain) was seen a single time. Its antigen is currently unknown. The data originate from a study of CD8+CD57+ T cells in acquired aplastic anemia. Across the whole study: DNA per sorted CD4+ or CD8+ sample ranged about 0.19 to 30 ug, averaging roughly 3.2 ug. Healthy donors had, on average, about 10.8 million reads for their CD4+ cells. Whole-study results and caveats: The study identified almost 30 CD8+ CDR3 sequences shared by patients and controls.

Genomic DNA templated the TCR beta VDJ and CDR3 profiling. TCRdb redid the calling of the reads with MiXCR, one entry per CDR3 protein. The data hold 400,000 to 500,000 distinct CDR3 sequences, with 65% to 80% observed a single time. The sequence was obtained from a human donor in good health, serving as a control. The sample taken for sequencing was sorted CD4+, CD8+, or CD8+CD57+ T cells (not recorded which) from PBMCs.

DNA for the CDR3: TGTGCCAGCAGTGAGATGGGTTATAATTCACCCCTCCACTTT. This gives the protein CASSEMGYNSPLHF. This chain joins TRBV12-3 or TRBV12-4 and TRBJ1-6; D uncertain. This CDR3 is 14 amino acids long. V lost 5 bases and J 4 bases, leaving 9 bases between the germline ends.